This TCR beta chain originates from a study of response to subunit inactivated influenza vaccine. This clonotype has a single count. TCRdb reprocessed the RT-PCR reads with MiXCR, giving one entry per CDR3 protein. The sample has 500,000 to 600,000 distinct CDR3 sequences; roughly 10% are singletons. Germline CDR1 GTSNPN, CDR2 SVGIG (reference sequence). V lost 2 bases and J lost 1, with 5 bases in between. This CDR3 spans 12 amino acids. This same sample was also part of a study on T cells expressing NK-cell markers. That work states: The TCR beta cDNA came from 5'RACE template switching with UMIs. TCR beta repertoires came from sorted CD3+CD56+NKG2C+, CD3+CD56+NKG2C- and CD3+CD56-NKG2C+ T cells. Seropositivity for HCMV was found in most of the eight sequenced donors, with one seronegative. T cells sorted in several experiments were restricted to alpha-beta TCR T cells by an anti-gamma-delta TCR antibody.

The chain links TRBV30 to TRBJ1-1; no definite D call. The specimen comprised PBMCs from blood, sampled on the day of vaccination. This TCR was sampled from a man over 45 who received an inactivated influenza vaccine. The CDR3 sequence: CAWSRTNTEAFF. DNA of the CDR3: TGTGCCTGGAGTCGAACGAACACTGAAGCTTTCTTT. The whole variable domain, remainder taken from reference TRBV30 and TRBJ1-1, is SQTIHQWPATLVQPVGSPLSLECTVEGTSNPNLYWYRQAAGRGLQLLFYSVGIGQISSEVPQNLSASRPQDRQFILSSKKLLLSDSGFYLCAWSRTNTEAFFGQGTRLTVV.